This T cell receptor beta chain was documented in a study of Ad26.COV2.S vaccination and SARS-CoV-2 variants (dated by TCRdb to about 2021). With respect to the entire study: Vaccine-arm donors were drawn from COV1001, a multicentre, randomized, double-blind, placebo-controlled phase I-IIa trial of Ad26.COV2.S in healthy adults. Throughout the experiments and outcome assessment, investigators stayed blinded to trial group allocation. Participants in the trial were split at random into five groups of five each, receiving low-dose or high-dose Ad26.COV2.S once or twice, or else placebo on both occasions. The TCR-sequenced set comprised about 32 samples: roughly 19 Ad26.COV2.S vaccine recipients, 5 placebo recipients and 8 SARS-CoV-2 convalescent individuals. Ad26.COV2.S was administered intramuscularly at a dose of 5x10^10 or 1x10^11 viral particles, either as one shot or as two shots given 56 days apart. TCRbeta repertoire sequencing was used to assess the specificity and breadth of SARS-CoV-2-reactive T cell receptors after Ad26.COV2.S vaccination.

The intended sense of this specimen's treatment or condition label: roughly 18 received Ad26.COV2.S at low or high dose, single or two shots; 5 received placebo; per-sample allocation not given. Repertoires of vaccine and placebo recipients were sequenced from samples collected on day 63 after the first injection. Cohort 1b enrolled about two dozen adults aged 18-55 years at a single site in Boston, USA, between 29 July and 7 August 2020. Ad26.COV2.S consisted of a replication-incompetent adenovirus type 26 vector by which a prefusion-stabilized SARS-CoV-2 spike protein from the original Wuhan strain was expressed. Notes on this clone: This receptor's antigen is unknown. Within one base of it there is no much larger clone, and no base qualities were kept.

The immunoSEQ Assay was the method used to sequence TCRbeta CDR3 regions. After extraction, genomic DNA underwent amplification by bias-controlled multiplex PCR, followed by high-throughput sequencing. The study's own analysis went as follows. To quantify the absolute abundance of every unique TCRbeta CDR3 region, sequences were collapsed and filtered. T cell fraction was estimated by normalization of TCRbeta template counts to usable DNA, with usable DNA being measured through amplification of reference genes present in all nucleated cells. Repertoire TCRs were annotated as SARS-CoV-2-specific when V gene, CDR3 amino acid sequence and J gene were exactly matched to a known reactive TCR set. The reference SARS-CoV-2 TCR set came from MIRA and was filtered for enrichment in COVID-19-positive ImmuneCODE repertoires, removing public or cross-reactive TCRs. Based on the MIRA antigens, annotated TCRs were further analysed at the level of specific ORF or position within ORF. Breadth was defined as the number of annotated unique rearrangements divided by the total number of unique productive rearrangements, and depth was defined as the summed frequency of the annotated unique rearrangements. TCR breadth was compared between groups using two-sided Wilcoxon rank-sum tests. The source is immuneACCESS, and TCRdb retained only in-frame sequences with V and J called. Part of the clones is not carried over; for the studies checked, unresolved V genes explain less than half of this, and the remainder is unexplained. V, J and clone size reflect that table, while D and trimming were determined from the DNA. Present in this sample are roughly 350,000 clones, 75% to 90% of which were seen just once. Approximately 5% of the sample belongs to the ten largest clones.

General study outcomes and caveats: Comparable non-spike TCR breadth was observed between vaccine and placebo recipients, consistent with only spike being contained in the vaccine. Comparing responses between vaccine doses or regimens was not something the study was powered to do. Ad26.COV2.S recipients had higher spike-specific TCR breadth than placebo recipients (P = 0.0014). After vaccination, substantial breadth of spike-specific CD8+ and CD4+ T cell responses was reported. It was noted by the authors that total T cell responses may have been underestimated by the TCR breadth and depth analyses.

The receptor was derived from a person between 18 and 65 years old who received the Ad26.COV2.S COVID-19 vaccine or a placebo. This specimen was peripheral blood, taken in a trial of Ad26.COV2.S vaccine versus placebo.

The CDR3 region: CASSQEGDGSGANVLTF. DNA sequence: TGTGCCAGCAGCCAAGAAGGGGACGGCTCTGGGGCCAACGTCCTGACTTTC. The rearranged segments are TRBV4-2 and TRBJ2-6, with the D call tentatively TRBD1 or TRBD2, each fitting 5 bases. Between the V and J ends, shortened by 0 bases and 0 bases respectively, the junction contains 9 bases. The CDR3, from cysteine to phenylalanine, totals 17 residues. Solely the CDR3 DNA is kept, with 51 bases framed from the first base. Per the germline V gene, LGHNA is the CDR1 and YNFKEQ is the CDR2.